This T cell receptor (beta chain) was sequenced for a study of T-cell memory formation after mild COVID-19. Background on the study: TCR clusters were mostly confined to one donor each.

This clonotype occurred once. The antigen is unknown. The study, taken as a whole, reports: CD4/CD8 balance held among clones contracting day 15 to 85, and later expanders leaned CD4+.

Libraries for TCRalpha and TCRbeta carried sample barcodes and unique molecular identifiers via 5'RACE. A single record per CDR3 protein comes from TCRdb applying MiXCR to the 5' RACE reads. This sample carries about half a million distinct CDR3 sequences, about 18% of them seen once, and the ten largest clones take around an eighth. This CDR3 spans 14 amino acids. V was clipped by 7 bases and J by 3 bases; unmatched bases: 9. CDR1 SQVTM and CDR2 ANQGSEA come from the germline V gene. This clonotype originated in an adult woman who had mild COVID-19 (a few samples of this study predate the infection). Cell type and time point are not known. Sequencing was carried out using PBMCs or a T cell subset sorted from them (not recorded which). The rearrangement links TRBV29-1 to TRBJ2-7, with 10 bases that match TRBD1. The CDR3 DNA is TGCAGCGCTGAGGGGGACAGGGGCGACTACGAGCAGTACTTC. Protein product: CSAEGDRGDYEQYF.